Below, one TCR beta chain is given with its context. The clone's antigen remains unknown. Germline is not matched at one junction end, which may reflect a read error. This sample is drawn from a study of T cells in tumors after PD-1 blockade (dated by TCRdb to the late 2010s). Notes on the research overall: Patients with prior checkpoint blockade, systemic immunosuppressant use, or recent radiotherapy or other anti-cancer therapy within 4 weeks were excluded. While on anti-PD-1 treatment, some of the patients also continued taking daily vismodegib 150 mg. Pembrolizumab 200 mg every 3 weeks or cemiplimab 350 mg every 2 weeks was administered to patients. On average, tumor samples had 26,066 TCR templates (range about 500-100,000) and 6,041 unique clonotypes, roughly 22-fold deeper than single-cell TCR sequencing. Clinical response was assessed using RECIST version 1.1. Paired single-cell RNA and TCR sequencing was done in the study on site-matched tumors from patients with BCC or SCC, both before and after anti-PD-1 therapy.

On the study overall, not on this receptor specifically: Most exhausted CD8+ clones that expanded after therapy were novel clonotypes not detected before treatment, suggesting clonal replacement instead of reinvigoration of pre-existing clones. About 41% of tumor TCR clonotypes were found in blood, and some novel exhausted tumor clones appeared in pre-treatment blood, suggesting peripheral recruitment. Clonal replacement appeared only between pre- and post-treatment samples, not between two pre-treatment samples, arguing against biopsy timing or location artifacts. Where the novel T cell clones came from was not determined, and possible sources could include lymphoid organs or rare unexpanded clones inside the tumor or in the tumor periphery.

The time point label for this specimen denotes: before anti-PD-1 therapy. Before and after PD-1 blockade, tumor biopsies came from the same primary tumor, making the samples site-matched. For bulk TCRbeta sequencing, genomic DNA was extracted from tumor biopsies or peripheral blood, and input amounts ranged from 616 ng to 6,004 ng. To increase sensitivity for rare clonotypes compared with single-cell TCR sequencing, remaining biopsy material was subjected to bulk TCRbeta sequencing. Every patient was a poor candidate for surgical resection and had histologically proven advanced or metastatic basal or squamous cell carcinoma. Of the ten or so patients making up the basal cell carcinoma cohort, roughly eight underwent bulk tumor TCR sequencing. Fresh biopsies came from the site of the primary tumor, and part of the tissue was kept in RNAlater for exome and bulk TCR sequencing. The immunoSEQ platform was used for deep TCRbeta sequencing. The study's own analysis went as follows. Only productive rearrangements were exported from the immunoSEQ Analyzer for further analysis. A two-sided binomial test with a Bonferroni-corrected P below 0.01 was used to identify clones that significantly expanded or contracted between timepoints. T cell phenotypes were assigned to bulk TCRbeta clonotypes by matching to single-cell RNA+TCR-seq clones sharing the same TCRbeta sequence. Clone enrichment in tumor was calculated as tumor frequency divided by PBMC frequency from bulk TCR sequencing. GLIPH was used to group TCRs into specificity groups, clusters of distinct TCRs likely recognizing common antigens via shared CDR3 motifs. Held by TCRdb, this immuneACCESS table contains in-frame sequences only and omits some clones. Under half of the omission traces to an unresolved V gene where checked; the cause of the rest is unknown. That table supplies the V and J calls and clone size; D and trimming were determined from the DNA. A total of 3,500 to 4,500 clones appear in this sample, approximately 67% of them only once. Of the sample, approximately 18% falls within the top ten clones.

The CDR1 and CDR2 encoded by the germline V gene are MGHRA and YSYEKL. The CDR3, from cysteine to phenylalanine, totals 15 residues. Just CDR3 DNA is preserved here, 45 bases in frame from base 1. This receptor chain uses TRBV4-1 and TRBJ1-3; 8 middle bases align to TRBD1. The starting material was tumor tissue, obtained before anti-PD-1 treatment. The receptor was isolated from a human donor with basal cell carcinoma. The DNA is as follows: TGCGCCAGCAGCCATAGACAGGGGAAATGGAAACACCATATATTT. Its protein reads: CASSHRQGKWKHHIF.